The text below deals with one TCR beta chain. This specimen comes from a study of T-cell reconstitution after alpha-beta-depleted transplantation in children. Preparing the TCRbeta library involved the use of unique molecular identifiers. TCRdb ran MiXCR on the PCR reads and lists one entry per CDR3 protein. The sample yields some 640,000 distinct CDR3 sequences, roughly 17% seen once. In germline, CDR1 is SEHNR, CDR2 FQNEAQ (reference sequence). Trimming shortened V by 1 base and J by 3 bases, and 15 bases separated the two germline ends. This CDR3 is 16 amino acids long. The chain couples TRBV7-9 to TRBJ2-5, with D perhaps TRBD1 (6 bases). This sample comprised PBMCs from the stem cell graft donor, obtained from the stem cell graft. This TCR was recovered from a human donor who donated a stem cell graft to a child with acute myeloid leukemia. CDR3 sequence: CASSLGPKGVEETQYF. The CDR3 DNA sequence: TGTGCCAGCAGCTTAGGGCCCAAGGGGGTTGAAGAGACCCAGTACTTC.